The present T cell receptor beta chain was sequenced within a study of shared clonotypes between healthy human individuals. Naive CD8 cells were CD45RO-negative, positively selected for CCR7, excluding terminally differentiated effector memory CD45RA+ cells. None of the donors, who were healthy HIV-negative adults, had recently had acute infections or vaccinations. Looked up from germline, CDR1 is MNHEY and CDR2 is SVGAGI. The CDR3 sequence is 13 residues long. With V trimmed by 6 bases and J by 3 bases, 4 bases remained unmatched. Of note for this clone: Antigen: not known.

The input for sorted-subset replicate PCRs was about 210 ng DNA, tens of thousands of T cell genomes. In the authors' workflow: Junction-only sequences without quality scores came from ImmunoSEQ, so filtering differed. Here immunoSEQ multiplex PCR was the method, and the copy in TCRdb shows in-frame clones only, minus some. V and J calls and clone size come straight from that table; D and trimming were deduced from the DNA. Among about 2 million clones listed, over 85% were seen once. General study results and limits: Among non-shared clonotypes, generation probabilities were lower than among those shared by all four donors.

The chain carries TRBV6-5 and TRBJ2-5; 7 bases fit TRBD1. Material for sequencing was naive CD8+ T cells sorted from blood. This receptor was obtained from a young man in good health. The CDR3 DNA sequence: TGTGCCAGCAGCATCGACAGGGAAGAGACCCAGTACTTC. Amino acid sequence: CASSIDREETQYF.